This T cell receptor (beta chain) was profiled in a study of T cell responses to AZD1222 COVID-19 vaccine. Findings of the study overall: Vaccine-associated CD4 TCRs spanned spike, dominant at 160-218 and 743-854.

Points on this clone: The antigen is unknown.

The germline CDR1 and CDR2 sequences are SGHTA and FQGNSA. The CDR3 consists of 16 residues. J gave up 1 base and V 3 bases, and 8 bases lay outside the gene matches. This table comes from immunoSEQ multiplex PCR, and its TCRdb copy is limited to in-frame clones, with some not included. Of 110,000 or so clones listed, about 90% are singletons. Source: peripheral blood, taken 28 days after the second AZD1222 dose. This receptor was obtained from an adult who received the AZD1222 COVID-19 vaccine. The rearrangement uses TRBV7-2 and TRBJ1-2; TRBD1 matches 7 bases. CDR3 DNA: TGTGCCAGCAGCTTCCTCGACAGGGCCCTTAACTATGGCTACACCTTC. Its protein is CASSFLDRALNYGYTF.